This T cell receptor (beta chain) was observed in a study of response to subunit inactivated influenza vaccine. Worth noting for this clonotype: Antigen unknown.

Study observations and caveats: There was a suggestion from the authors that each seasonal influenza vaccination recruits few new T cells.

The trim removed 5 bases at V and 7 bases at J, leaving 12 bases unmatched. The CDR3 loop spans 17 amino acids. TCRdb reprocessed the RT-PCR reads with MiXCR, giving one entry per CDR3 protein. This table has a few hundred thousand distinct CDR3 sequences, about a fifth appearing once. The source was PBMCs from blood, collected 21 months after vaccination. The clonotype originates from a man aged 50 to 75 who received an inactivated influenza vaccine. The chain has TRBV12-3 or TRBV12-4 and TRBJ1-6; TRBD1 agrees at 9 bases. CDR3 bases: TGTGCCAGCAGTGATCAAAGTCGGACAGGGGTGAATTCACCCCTCCACTTT. As protein: CASSDQSRTGVNSPLHF.